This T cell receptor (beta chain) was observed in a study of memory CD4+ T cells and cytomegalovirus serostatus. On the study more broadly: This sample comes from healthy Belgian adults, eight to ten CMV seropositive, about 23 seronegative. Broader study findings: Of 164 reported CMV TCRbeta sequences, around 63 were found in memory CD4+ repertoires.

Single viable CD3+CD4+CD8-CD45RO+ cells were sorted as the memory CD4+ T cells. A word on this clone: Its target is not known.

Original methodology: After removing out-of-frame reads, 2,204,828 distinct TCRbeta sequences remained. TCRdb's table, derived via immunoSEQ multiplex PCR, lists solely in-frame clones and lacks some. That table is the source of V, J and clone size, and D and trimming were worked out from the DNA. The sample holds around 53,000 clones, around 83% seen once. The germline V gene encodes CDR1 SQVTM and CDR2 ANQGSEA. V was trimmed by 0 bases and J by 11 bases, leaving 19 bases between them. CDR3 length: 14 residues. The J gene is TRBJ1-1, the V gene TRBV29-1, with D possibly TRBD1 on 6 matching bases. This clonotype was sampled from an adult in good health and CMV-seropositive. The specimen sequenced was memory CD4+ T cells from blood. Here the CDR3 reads CSVEDRVGRGIAFF. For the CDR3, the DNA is TGCAGCGTTGAAGATCGAGTAGGCAGGGGAATTGCTTTCTTT.